The clone carrying this TCR beta chain was seen just once. The sample comes from a study of blood T cell repertoires in COVID-19. Whole-study context: COVID-19 samples from acute and convalescent phases originated in the United States, Italy and Spain.

The length of the CDR3 is 14 residues. Trimming removed 0 bases at V and 6 bases at J, with 11 bases between. CDR1 is MNHEY, CDR2 SMNVEV, per germline (reference sequence). Self-reported history from a screening survey and questionnaire set each donor's cohort. Profiled with immunoSEQ multiplex PCR; TCRdb holds only in-frame clones, not every one. The sample lists about 270,000 clones, 88% occurring once. V is TRBV27 and J is TRBJ1-1; tentative D call: TRBD1 (6 bases). The TCR originated in a woman aged 45-60 years who had recovered from COVID-19. What was sequenced was PBMCs or T cells enriched from blood (not recorded which). The DNA for the CDR3 is TGTGCCAGCAGTTTATCGAGGCAGGGGTCTGAAGCTTTCTTT. Protein product: CASSLSRQGSEAFF.